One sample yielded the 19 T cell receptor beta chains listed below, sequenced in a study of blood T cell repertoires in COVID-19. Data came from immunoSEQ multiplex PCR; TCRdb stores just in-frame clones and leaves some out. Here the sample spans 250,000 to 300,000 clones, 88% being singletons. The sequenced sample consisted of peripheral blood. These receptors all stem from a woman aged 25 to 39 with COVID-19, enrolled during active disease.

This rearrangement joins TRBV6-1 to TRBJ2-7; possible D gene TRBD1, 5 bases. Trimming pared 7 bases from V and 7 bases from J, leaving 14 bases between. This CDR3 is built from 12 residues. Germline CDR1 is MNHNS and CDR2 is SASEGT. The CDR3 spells CASIGDRREQYF. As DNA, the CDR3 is TGTGCCAGCATAGGGGATCGAAGGGAGCAGTACTTC.

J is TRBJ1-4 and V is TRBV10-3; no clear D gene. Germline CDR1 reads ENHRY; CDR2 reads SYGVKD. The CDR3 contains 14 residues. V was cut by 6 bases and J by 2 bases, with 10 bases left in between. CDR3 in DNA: TGTGCCATCAGCCTCCTTCCGACTAATGAAAAACTGTTTTTT. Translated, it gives CAISLLPTNEKLFF.

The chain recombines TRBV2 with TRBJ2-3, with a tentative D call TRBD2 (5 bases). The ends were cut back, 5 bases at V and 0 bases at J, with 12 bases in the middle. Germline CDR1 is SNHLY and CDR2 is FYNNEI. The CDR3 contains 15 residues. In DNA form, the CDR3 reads TGTGCCAGCAGTAAGGAGAAGCGGAGCACAGATACGCAGTATTTT. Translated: CASSKEKRSTDTQYF. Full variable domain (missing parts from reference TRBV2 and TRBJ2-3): EPEVTQTPSHQVTQMGQEVILRCVPISNHLYFYWYRQILGQKVEFLVSFYNNEISEKSEIFDDQFSVERPDGSNFTLKIRSTKLEDSAMYFCASSKEKRSTDTQYFGPGTRLTVL.

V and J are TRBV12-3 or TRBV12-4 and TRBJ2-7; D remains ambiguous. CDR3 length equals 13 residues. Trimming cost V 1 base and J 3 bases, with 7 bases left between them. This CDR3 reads CASSLVGGYEQYF. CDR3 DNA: TGTGCCAGCAGTTTAGTAGGCGGCTACGAGCAGTACTTC.

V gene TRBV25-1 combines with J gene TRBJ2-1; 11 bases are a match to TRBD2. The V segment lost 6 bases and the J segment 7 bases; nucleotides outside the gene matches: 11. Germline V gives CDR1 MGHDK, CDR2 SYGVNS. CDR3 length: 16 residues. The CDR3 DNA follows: TGTGCCAGCAGCCAAGGCCCCCCTAGCGGGAGGAATGAGCAGTTCTTC. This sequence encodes CASSQGPPSGRNEQFF.

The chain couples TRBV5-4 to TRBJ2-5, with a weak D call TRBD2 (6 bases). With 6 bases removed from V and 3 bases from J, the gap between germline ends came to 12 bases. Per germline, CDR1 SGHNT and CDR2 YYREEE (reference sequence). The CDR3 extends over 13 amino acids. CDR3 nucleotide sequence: TGTGCCAGCACCCGGGACTTGGAAGAGACCCAGTACTTC. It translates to CASTRDLEETQYF.

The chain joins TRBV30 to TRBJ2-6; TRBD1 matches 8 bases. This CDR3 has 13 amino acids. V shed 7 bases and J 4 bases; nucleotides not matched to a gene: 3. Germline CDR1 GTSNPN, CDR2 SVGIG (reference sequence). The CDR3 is CASGTGGANVLTF. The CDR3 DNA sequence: TGTGCCTCTGGGACAGGAGGGGCCAACGTCCTGACTTTC.

CDR3 nucleotides: TGTGCCACCAGTGATTTTCGGCAGGTAGGGCAGTACTTC. It is translated as CATSDFRQVGQYF. The V call is TRBV24-1, the J call TRBJ2-7; the D is unclear. This CDR3 spans 13 amino acids. Germline values: CDR1 KGHDR, CDR2 SFDVKD. With 1 base removed from V and 9 bases from J, the gap between germline ends came to 12 bases.

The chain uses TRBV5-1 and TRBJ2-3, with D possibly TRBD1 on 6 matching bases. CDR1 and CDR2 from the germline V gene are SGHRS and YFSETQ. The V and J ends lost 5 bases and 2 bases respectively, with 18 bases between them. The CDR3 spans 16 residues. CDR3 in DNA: TGCGCCAGCAGTCGACCAACAGGGTCCCTCACAGATACGCAGTATTTT. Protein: CASSRPTGSLTDTQYF.

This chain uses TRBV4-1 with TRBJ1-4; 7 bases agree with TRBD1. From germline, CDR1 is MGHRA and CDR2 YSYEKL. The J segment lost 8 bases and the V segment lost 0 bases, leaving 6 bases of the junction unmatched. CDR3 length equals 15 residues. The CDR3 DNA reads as TGCGCCAGCAGCCAAGAGGGACAGACGAACGAAAAACTGTTTTTT. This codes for CASSQEGQTNEKLFF.

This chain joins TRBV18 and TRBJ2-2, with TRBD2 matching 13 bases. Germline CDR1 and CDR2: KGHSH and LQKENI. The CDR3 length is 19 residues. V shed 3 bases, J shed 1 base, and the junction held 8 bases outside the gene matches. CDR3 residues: CASSPPGLAGKWNTGELFF. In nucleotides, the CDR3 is TGTGCCAGCTCACCCCCGGGACTAGCGGGAAAGTGGAACACCGGGGAGCTGTTTTTT.

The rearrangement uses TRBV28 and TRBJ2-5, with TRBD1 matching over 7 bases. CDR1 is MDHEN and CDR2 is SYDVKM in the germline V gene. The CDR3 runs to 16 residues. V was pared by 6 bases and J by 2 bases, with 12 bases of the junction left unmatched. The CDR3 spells CASRTGQQLKQETQYF. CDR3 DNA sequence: TGTGCCAGCAGAACGGGACAGCAACTGAAACAAGAGACCCAGTACTTC. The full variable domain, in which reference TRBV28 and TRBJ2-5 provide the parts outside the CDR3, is DVKVTQSSRYLVKRTGEKVFLECVQDMDHENMFWYRQDPGLGLRLIYFSYDVKMKEKGDIPEGYSVSREKKERFSLILESASTNQTSMYLCASRTGQQLKQETQYFGPGTRLLVL.

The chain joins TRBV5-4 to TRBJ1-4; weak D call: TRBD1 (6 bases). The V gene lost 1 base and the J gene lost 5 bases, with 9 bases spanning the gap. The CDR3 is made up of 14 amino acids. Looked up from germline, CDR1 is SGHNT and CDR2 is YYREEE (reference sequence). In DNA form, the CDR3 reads TGTGCCAGCAGCTTGAGGGGGGGGAATGAAAAACTGTTTTTT. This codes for CASSLRGGNEKLFF.

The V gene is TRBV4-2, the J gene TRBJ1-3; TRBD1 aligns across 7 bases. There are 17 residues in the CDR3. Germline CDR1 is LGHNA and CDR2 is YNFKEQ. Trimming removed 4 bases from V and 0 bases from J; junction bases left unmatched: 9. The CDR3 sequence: CASSPRDSFFSGNTIYF. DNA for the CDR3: TGTGCCAGCAGCCCACGGGACAGTTTTTTCTCTGGAAACACCATATATTTT.

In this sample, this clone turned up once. CDR3 in amino acids: CASSFGTGGAGSYNEQFF. DNA of the CDR3: TGCGCCAGCAGCTTCGGGACAGGGGGCGCCGGGTCCTACAATGAGCAGTTCTTC. The chain employs TRBV5-1 and TRBJ2-1; 12 bases match TRBD1. Unmatched junction bases numbered 7, after V lost 2 bases and J lost 1 base. CDR1 is SGHRS and CDR2 is YFSETQ in the germline V gene. The CDR3 sequence is 18 residues long.

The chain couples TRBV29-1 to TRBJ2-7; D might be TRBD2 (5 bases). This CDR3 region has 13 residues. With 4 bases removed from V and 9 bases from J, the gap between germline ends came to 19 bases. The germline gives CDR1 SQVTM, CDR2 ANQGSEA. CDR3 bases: TGCAGCGTTGCGGTGCCCTCGGGGTTAGGGCAGTACTTC. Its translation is CSVAVPSGLGQYF.

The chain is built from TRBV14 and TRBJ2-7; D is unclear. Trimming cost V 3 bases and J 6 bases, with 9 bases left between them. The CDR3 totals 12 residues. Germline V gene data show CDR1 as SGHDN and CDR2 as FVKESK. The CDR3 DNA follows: TGTGCCAGCAGCCAGCGGCCCCGCGAGCAGTACTTC. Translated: CASSQRPREQYF.

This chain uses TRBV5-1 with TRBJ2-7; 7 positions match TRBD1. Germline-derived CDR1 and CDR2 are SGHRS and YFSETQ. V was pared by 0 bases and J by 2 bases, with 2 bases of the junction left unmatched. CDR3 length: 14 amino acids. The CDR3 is CASSLVQGTYEQYF. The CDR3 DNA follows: TGCGCCAGCAGCTTGGTACAGGGGACCTACGAGCAGTACTTC.

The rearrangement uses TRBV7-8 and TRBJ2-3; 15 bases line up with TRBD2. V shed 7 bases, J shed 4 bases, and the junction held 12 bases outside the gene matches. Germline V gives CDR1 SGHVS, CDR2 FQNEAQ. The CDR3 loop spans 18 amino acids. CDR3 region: CASNRGTSGRLGADTQYF. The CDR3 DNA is TGTGCCAGCAACCGAGGGACTAGCGGGAGGCTGGGGGCAGATACGCAGTATTTT.